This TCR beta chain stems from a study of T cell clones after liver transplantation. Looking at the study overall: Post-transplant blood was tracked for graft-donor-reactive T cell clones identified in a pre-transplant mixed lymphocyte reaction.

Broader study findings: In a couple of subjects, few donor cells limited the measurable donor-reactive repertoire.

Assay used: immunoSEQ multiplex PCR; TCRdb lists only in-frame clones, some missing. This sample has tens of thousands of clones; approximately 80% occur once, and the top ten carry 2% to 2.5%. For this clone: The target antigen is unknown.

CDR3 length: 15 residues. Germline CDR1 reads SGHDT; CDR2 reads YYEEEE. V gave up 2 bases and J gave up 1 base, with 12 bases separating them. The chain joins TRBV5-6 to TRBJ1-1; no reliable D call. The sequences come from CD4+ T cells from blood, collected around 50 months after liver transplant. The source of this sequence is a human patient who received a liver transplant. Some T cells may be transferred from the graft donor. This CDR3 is CASSFGNKRNTEAFF. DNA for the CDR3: TGTGCCAGCAGCTTCGGGAATAAGAGGAACACTGAAGCTTTCTTT.